This T cell receptor beta chain came from a study of blood T cell repertoires in COVID-19. Across the whole study: COVID-19 samples from acute and convalescent phases originated in the United States, Italy and Spain.

In the authors' methods: Scientists estimated how many nucleated cells there were by amplifying reference gene primers. Sequencing was performed with immunoSEQ multiplex PCR; in TCRdb, only in-frame clones are kept and a portion is missing. V and J calls and clone size are as listed in that table; D and trimming were resolved from the DNA. The sample has about 82,000 clones, around 74% seen once. The V gene end was trimmed by 3 bases and the J gene end by 4 bases; junction bases not matched to a gene: 4. Germline V gene sequence: CDR1 KGHSH, CDR2 LQKENI. This CDR3 spans 14 amino acids. The sample taken for sequencing was peripheral blood. The TCR sequence derives from a human donor with acute or convalescent COVID-19. The donor label of this sample is uncertain. The chain links TRBV18 to TRBJ2-3; 7 nucleotides agree with TRBD2. Written as DNA, the CDR3 is TGTGCCAGCTCACCTGGGCGGGGGTCAGATACGCAGTATTTT. Its translation: CASSPGRGSDTQYF.